These 9 T cell receptor beta chains came from one sample sequenced in a study of blood T cell repertoires in COVID-19. Assay used: immunoSEQ multiplex PCR; TCRdb lists only in-frame clones, some missing. The sample lists hundreds of thousands of clones, approximately 88% seen once, with about 0.7% in the top ten. The sequenced material came from peripheral blood. Source of these receptors: a human donor in a cohort sampled during active COVID-19.

The chain is built from TRBV7-2 and TRBJ2-7, with D unresolved. The germline CDR1 and CDR2 sequences are SGHTA and FQGNSA. This CDR3 contains 12 residues. V was shortened by 5 bases and J by 2 bases, with 7 bases between the two germline ends. In DNA, the CDR3 is TGTGCCAGCAGCCCTTCCCCCTACGAGCAGTACTTC. It is translated as CASSPSPYEQYF.

This chain joins TRBV11-2 and TRBJ2-7; D uncertain. V lost 0 bases and J lost 12, with 12 bases in between. This CDR3 spans 12 amino acids. Looked up from germline, CDR1 is SGHAT and CDR2 is FQNNGV. In DNA form, the CDR3 reads TGTGCCAGCAGCTTAGATCGAGGTTCTCTGTACTTC. Encoded protein: CASSLDRGSLYF.

The count of this clone is one. J is TRBJ2-7 and V is TRBV6-6, with no clear D. Germline CDR1 is MNHNY and CDR2 is SVGAGI (reference sequence). The CDR3 sequence is 14 residues long. Trimming pared 0 bases from V and 3 bases from J, leaving 9 bases between. The CDR3 reads CASSYSGSDYEQYF. The CDR3 region has the DNA TGTGCCAGCAGTTACTCCGGGTCCGACTACGAGCAGTACTTC.

This clone occurred once. This sequence joins TRBV28 and TRBJ1-2; 7 bases agree with TRBD1. Germline V gene data show CDR1 as MDHEN and CDR2 as SYDVKM. V was clipped by 4 bases and J by 4 bases; unmatched bases: 9. The CDR3 runs to 15 residues. In nucleotides, the CDR3 is TGTGCCAGCAGTTCCCCAACCGGGACAGTCTATGGCTACACCTTC. Amino acids: CASSSPTGTVYGYTF.

The rearrangement joins TRBV21-1 to TRBJ2-3; TRBD2 is taken as the D call from the table, unchecked against the DNA. TRBV21-1 constitutes a pseudogene. The CDR3 extends over 15 amino acids. The CDR3 nucleotides read TGTGCCAGCCCTATTATACTAGCGCGAACAGATACGCAGTATTTT. Its protein product is CASPIILARTDTQYF.

The chain is built from TRBV4-1 and TRBJ1-1; 8 bases map to TRBD1. Germline loops: CDR1 MGHRA, CDR2 YSYEKL. Unmatched junction bases numbered 5, after V lost 1 base and J lost 1 base. The CDR3 covers 16 residues. CDR3 sequence reads: CASSQGQGIKNTEAFF. As DNA, the CDR3 is TGCGCCAGCAGCCAAGGACAGGGGATCAAGAACACTGAAGCTTTCTTT.

The V and J genes are TRBV18 and TRBJ2-7; possibly TRBD1 for D (6 bases). Germline CDR1 and CDR2: KGHSH and LQKENI. This CDR3 spans 14 amino acids. The V gene lost 4 bases and the J gene lost 2 bases, with 12 bases spanning the gap. The CDR3 DNA sequence: TGTGCCAGCTCACGACAGGTCTATACCTACGAGCAGTACTTC. Translating it yields CASSRQVYTYEQYF. Complete variable domain (other parts from reference TRBV18 and TRBJ2-7): NAGVMQNPRHLVRRRGQEARLRCSPMKGHSHVYWYRQLPEEGLKFMVYLQKENIIDESGMPKERFSAEFPKEGPSILRIQQVVRGDSAAYFCASSRQVYTYEQYFGPGTRLTVT.

The rearrangement joins TRBV7-9 to TRBJ1-2; TRBD1 aligns across 7 bases. V dropped 0 bases and J dropped 5; count of bases not matched to a gene: 3. The CDR3 sequence is 14 residues long. Looked up from germline, CDR1 is SEHNR and CDR2 is FQNEAQ (reference sequence). The CDR3 DNA reads TGTGCCAGCAGCTTAGCGACAGGGAATTATGGCTACACCTTC. Protein: CASSLATGNYGYTF.

V and J are TRBV7-9 and TRBJ2-1, with D perhaps TRBD2 (5 bases). The germline V and J ends were trimmed by 4 bases and 4 bases, with 8 bases remaining between them. CDR1 and CDR2 (germline): SEHNR, FQNEAQ (reference sequence). The CDR3 runs 13 residues. The CDR3 sequence is CASSSREYNEQFF. CDR3 bases: TGTGCCAGCAGCTCCCGGGAATACAATGAGCAGTTCTTC.